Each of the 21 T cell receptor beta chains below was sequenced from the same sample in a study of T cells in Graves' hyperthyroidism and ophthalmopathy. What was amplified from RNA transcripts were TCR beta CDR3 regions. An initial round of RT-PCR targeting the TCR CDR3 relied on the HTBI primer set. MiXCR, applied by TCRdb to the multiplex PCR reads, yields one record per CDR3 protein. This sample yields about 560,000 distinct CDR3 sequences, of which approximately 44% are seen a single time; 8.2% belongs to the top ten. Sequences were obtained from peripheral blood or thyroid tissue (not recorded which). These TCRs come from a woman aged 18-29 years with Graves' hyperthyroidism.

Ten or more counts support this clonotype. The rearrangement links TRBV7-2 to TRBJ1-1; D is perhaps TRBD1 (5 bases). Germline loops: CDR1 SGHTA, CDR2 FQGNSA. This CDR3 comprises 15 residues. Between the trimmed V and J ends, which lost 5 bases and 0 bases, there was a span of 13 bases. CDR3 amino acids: CASSVRDLMNTEAFF. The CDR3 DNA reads TGTGCCAGCAGCGTAAGGGACTTGATGAACACTGAAGCTTTCTTT.

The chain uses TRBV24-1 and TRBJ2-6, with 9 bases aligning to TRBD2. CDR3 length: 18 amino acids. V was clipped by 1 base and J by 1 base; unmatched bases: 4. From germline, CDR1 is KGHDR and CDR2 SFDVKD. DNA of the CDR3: TGTGCCACCAGTGATTTAACGCTAGCGGGATCTGGGGCCAACGTCCTGACTTTC. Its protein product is CATSDLTLAGSGANVLTF.

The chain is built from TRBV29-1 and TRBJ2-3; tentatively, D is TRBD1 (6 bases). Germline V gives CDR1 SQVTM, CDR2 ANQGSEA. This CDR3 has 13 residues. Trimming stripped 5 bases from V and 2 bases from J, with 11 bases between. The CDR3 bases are TGCAGCGTTAGGGGGAGAGTCACAGATACGCAGTATTTT. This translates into CSVRGRVTDTQYF.

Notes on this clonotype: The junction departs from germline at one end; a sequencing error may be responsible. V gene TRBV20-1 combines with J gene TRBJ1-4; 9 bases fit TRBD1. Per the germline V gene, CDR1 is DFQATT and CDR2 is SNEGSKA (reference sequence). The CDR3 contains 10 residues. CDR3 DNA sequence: TGCAGTGCTGAGCCGAGGACAGGGGTTTTT. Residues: CSAEPRTGVF.

The chain's CDR3 is CASSEARGPQQIPEKLFF. CDR3 nucleotides: TGTGCCAGCAGTGAAGCCCGGGGACCTCAGCAAATACCAGAAAAACTGTTTTTT. The chain carries TRBV2 and TRBJ1-4; tentative D call: TRBD1 (5 bases). This CDR3 region has 18 residues. V was pared by 0 bases and J by 8 bases, with 22 bases between. In germline, CDR1 is SNHLY, CDR2 FYNNEI.

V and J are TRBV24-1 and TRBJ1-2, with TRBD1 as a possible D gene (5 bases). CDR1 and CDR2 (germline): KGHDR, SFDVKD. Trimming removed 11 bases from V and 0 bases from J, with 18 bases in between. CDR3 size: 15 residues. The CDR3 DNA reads TGTGCCAGCAGCTATACAGGACAAGCTAACTATGGCTACACCTTC. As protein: CASSYTGQANYGYTF.

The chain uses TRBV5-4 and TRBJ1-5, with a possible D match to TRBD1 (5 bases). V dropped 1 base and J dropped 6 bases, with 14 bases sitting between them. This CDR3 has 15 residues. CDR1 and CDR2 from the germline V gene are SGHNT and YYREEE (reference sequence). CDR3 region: CASSLFRRVGQPQHF. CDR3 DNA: TGTGCCAGCAGCTTGTTCCGCAGGGTCGGTCAGCCCCAGCATTTT.

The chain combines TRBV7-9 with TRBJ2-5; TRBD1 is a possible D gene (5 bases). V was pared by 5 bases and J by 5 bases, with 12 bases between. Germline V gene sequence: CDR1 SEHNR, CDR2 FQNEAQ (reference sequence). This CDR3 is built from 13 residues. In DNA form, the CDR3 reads TGTGCCAGCAGCCAGGACAAGTACGAGACCCAGTACTTC. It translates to CASSQDKYETQYF. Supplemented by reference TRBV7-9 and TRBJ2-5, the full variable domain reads DTGVSQNPRHKITKRGQNVTFRCDPISEHNRLYWYRQTLGQGPEFLTYFQNEAQLEKSRLLSDRFSAERPKGSFSTLEIQRTEQGDSAMYLCASSQDKYETQYFGPGTRLLVL.

The CDR3 reads CASILGGLYGYTF. CDR3 in DNA: TGTGCCAGCATCCTGGGGGGCCTATATGGCTACACCTTC. The gene calls are TRBV2 and TRBJ1-2, with D perhaps TRBD1 (6 bases). Trimming stripped 7 bases from V and 5 bases from J, with 14 bases between. The CDR3 loop spans 13 amino acids. Germline V gives CDR1 SNHLY, CDR2 FYNNEI.

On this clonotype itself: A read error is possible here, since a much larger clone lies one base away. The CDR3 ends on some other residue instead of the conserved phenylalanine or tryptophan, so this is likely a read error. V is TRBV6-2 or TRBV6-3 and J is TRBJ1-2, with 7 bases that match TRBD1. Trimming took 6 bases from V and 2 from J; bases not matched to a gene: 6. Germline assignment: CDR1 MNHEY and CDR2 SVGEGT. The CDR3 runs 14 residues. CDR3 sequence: CASRRRQGNYGYTL. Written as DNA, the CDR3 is TGTGCCAGCAGAAGAAGACAGGGAAACTATGGCTACACCCTC.

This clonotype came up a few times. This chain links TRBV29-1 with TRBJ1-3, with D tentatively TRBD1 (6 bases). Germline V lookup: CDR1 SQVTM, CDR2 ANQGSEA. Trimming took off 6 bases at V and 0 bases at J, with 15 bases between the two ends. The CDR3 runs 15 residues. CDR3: CSVRGGQFSGNTIYF. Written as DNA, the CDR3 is TGCAGCGTCAGGGGTGGACAGTTCTCTGGAAACACCATATATTTT.

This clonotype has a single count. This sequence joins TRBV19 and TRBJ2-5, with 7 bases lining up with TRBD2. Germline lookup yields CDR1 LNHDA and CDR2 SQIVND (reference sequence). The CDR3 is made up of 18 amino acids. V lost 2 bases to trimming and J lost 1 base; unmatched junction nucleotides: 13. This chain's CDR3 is CASSIRATFPSGQETQYF. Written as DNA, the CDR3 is TGTGCCAGTAGTATAAGGGCCACCTTTCCTAGCGGCCAAGAGACCCAGTACTTC.

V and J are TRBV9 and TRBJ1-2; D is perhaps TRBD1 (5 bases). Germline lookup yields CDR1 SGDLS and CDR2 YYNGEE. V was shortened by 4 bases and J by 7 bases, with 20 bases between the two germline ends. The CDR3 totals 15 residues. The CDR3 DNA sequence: TGTGCCAGCAGCCCCCGAATGGGGGTAGTAAGTGGCTACACCTTC. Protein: CASSPRMGVVSGYTF.

The DNA for the CDR3 is TGTGCCAGCAGCAAGGGACAGGGGGCGTTCTTT. Translating gives CASSKGQGAFF. This rearrangement joins TRBV13 to TRBJ1-1; 12 bases line up with TRBD1. CDR1 and CDR2 (germline): PRHDT, FYEKMQ (reference sequence). This CDR3 spans 11 amino acids. The V and J ends lost 5 bases and 14 bases, in that order; junction bases with no gene match: 3.

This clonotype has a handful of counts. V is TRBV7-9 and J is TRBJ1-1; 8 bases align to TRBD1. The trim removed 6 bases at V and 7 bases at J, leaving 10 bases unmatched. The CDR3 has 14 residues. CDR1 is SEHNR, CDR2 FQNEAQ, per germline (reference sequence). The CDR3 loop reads CASRGPGQAFEAFF. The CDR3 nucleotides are TGTGCCAGCAGGGGACCGGGACAGGCGTTTGAAGCTTTCTTT.

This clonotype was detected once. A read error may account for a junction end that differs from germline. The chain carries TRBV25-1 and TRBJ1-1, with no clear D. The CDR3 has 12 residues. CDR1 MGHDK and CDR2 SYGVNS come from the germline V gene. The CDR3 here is CASGERGTEAFF. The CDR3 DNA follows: TGTGCCAGCGGTGAGCGGGGCACTGAAGCTTTCTTT. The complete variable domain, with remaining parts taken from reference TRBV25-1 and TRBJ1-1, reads EADIYQTPRYLVIGTGKKITLECSQTMGHDKMYWYQQDPGMELHLIHYSYGVNSTEKGDLSSESTVSRIRTEHFPLTLESARPSHTSQYLCASGERGTEAFFGQGTRLTVV.

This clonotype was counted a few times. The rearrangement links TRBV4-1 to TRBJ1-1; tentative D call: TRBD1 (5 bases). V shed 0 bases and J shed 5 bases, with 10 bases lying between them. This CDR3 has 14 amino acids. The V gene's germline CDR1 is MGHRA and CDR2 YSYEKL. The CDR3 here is CASSQDRGVTEAFF. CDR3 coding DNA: TGCGCCAGCAGCCAAGATCGAGGGGTTACTGAAGCTTTCTTT.

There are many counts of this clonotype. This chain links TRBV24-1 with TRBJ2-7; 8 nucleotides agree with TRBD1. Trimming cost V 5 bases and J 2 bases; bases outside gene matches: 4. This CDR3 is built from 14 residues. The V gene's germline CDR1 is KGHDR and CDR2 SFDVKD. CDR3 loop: CATSGGQGTYEQYF. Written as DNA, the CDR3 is TGTGCCACCAGTGGTGGACAGGGTACCTACGAGCAGTACTTC.

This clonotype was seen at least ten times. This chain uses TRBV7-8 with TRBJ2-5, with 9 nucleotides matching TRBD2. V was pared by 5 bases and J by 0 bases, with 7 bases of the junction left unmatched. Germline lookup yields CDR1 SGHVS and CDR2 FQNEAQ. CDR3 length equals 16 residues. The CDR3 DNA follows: TGTGCCAGCAGCCCCTCGGCGGGAGGGTACCAAGAGACCCAGTACTTC. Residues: CASSPSAGGYQETQYF. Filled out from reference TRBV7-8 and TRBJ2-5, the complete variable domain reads GAGVSQSPRYKVAKRGQDVALRCDPISGHVSLFWYQQALGQGPEFLTYFQNEAQLDKSGLPSDRFFAERPEGSVSTLKIQRTQQEDSAVYLCASSPSAGGYQETQYFGPGTRLLVL.

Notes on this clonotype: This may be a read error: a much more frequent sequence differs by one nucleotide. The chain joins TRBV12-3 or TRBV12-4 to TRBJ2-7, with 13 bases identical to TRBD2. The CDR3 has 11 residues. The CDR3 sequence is CASSPTSGRVF. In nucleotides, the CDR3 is TGTGCCAGCAGTCCCACTAGCGGGAGGGTGTTC.

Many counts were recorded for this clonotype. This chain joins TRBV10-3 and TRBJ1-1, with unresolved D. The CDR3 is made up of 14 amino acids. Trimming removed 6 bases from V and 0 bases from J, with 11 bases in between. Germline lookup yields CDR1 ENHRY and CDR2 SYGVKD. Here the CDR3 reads CAIREGSVNTEAFF. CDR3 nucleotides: TGTGCCATCAGGGAAGGTAGTGTGAACACTGAAGCTTTCTTT.